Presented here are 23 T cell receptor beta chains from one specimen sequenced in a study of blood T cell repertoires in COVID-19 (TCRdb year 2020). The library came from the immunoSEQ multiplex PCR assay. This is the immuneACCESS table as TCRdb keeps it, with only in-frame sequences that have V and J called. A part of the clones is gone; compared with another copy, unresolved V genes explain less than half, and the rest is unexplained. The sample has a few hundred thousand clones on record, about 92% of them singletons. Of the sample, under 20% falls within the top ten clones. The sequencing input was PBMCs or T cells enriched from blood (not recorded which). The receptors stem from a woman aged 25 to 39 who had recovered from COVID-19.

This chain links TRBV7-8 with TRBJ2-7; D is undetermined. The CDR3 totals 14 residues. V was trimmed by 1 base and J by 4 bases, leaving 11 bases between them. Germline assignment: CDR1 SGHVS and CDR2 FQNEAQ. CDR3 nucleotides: TGTGCCAGCAGCTTAGACCCAGTGGTATACGAGCAGTACTTC. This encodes CASSLDPVVYEQYF. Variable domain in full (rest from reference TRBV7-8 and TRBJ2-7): GAGVSQSPRYKVAKRGQDVALRCDPISGHVSLFWYQQALGQGPEFLTYFQNEAQLDKSGLPSDRFFAERPEGSVSTLKIQRTQQEDSAVYLCASSLDPVVYEQYFGPGTRLTVT.

CDR3 region: CASSFGTGELFF. CDR3 nucleotides: TGTGCCAGCAGTTTCGGCACCGGGGAGCTGTTTTTT. The gene calls are TRBV27 and TRBJ2-2; D gene ambiguous. This CDR3 comprises 12 residues. V was pared by 3 bases and J by 4 bases, with 3 bases between. Germline-derived CDR1 and CDR2 are MNHEY and SMNVEV (reference sequence).

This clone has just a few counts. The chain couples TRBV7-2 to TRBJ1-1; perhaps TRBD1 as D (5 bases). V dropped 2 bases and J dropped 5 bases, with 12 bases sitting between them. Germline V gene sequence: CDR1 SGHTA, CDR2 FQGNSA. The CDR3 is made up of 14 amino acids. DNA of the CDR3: TGTGCCAGCAGCTTATTGGAGGGGCGGACTGAAGCTTTCTTT. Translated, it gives CASSLLEGRTEAFF.

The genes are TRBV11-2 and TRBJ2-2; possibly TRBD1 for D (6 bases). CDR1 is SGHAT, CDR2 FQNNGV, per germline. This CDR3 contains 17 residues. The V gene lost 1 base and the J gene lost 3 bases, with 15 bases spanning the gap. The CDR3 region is CASSLGRGRAHTGELFF. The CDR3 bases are TGTGCCAGCAGCTTAGGCAGGGGCAGGGCCCACACCGGGGAGCTGTTTTTT.

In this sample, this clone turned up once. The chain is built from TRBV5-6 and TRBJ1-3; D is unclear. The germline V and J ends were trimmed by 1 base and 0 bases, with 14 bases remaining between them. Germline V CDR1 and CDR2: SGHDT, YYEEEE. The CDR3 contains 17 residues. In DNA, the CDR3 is TGTGCCAGCAGCTTGCGGACTGTGGACCTCTCTGGAAACACCATATATTTT. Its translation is CASSLRTVDLSGNTIYF.

The CDR3 region is CASSLGGYNEQFF. The CDR3 bases are TGTGCCAGCAGCTTGGGCGGGTACAATGAGCAGTTCTTC. The V call is TRBV5-6, the J call TRBJ2-1; D is perhaps TRBD2 (5 bases). Germline V lookup: CDR1 SGHDT, CDR2 YYEEEE. The CDR3 covers 13 residues. With 0 bases removed from V and 4 bases from J, the gap between germline ends came to 5 bases. Looking up the rest from reference TRBV5-6 and TRBJ2-1 gives the full variable domain: DAGVTQSPTHLIKTRGQQVTLRCSPKSGHDTVSWYQQALGQGPQFIFQYYEEEERQRGNFPDRFSGHQFPNYSSELNVNALLLGDSALYLCASSLGGYNEQFFGPGTRLTVL.

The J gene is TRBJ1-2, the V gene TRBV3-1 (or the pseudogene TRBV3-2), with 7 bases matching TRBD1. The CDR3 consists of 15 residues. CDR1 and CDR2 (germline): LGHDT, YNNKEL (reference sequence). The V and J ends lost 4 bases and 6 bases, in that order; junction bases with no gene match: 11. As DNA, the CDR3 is TGTGCCAGCAGCCTATCCCCTCGGACAGGCCATGGCTACACCTTC. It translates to CASSLSPRTGHGYTF.

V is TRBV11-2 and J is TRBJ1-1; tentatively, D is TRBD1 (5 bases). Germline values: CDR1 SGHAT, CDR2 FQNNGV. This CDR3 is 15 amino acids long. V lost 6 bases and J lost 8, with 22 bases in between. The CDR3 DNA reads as TGTGCCAGCAGTTCCCCAGGGCGGCGGAGAGTAGAAGCTTTCTTT. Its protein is CASSSPGRRRVEAFF.

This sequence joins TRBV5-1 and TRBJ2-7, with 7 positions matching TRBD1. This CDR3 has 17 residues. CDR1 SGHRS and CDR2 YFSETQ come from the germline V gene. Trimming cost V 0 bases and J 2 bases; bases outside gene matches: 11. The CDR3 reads CASSLVRARTGAYEQYF. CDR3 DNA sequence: TGCGCCAGCAGCTTGGTAAGAGCCAGGACAGGCGCCTACGAGCAGTACTTC.

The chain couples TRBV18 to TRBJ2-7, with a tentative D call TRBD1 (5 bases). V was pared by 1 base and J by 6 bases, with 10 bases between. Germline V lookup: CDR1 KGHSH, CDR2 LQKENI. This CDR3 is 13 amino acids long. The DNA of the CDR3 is TGTGCCAGCTCACCACAGGACAAGGGCGAGCAGTACTTC. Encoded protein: CASSPQDKGEQYF.

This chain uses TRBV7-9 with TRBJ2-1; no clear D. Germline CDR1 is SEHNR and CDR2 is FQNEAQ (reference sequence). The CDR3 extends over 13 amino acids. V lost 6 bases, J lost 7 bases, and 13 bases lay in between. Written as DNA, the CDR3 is TGTGCCAGCAGTTCCCTGGCGGTGAATGAGCAGTTCTTC. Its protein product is CASSSLAVNEQFF. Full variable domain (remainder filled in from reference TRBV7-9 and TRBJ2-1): DTGVSQNPRHKITKRGQNVTFRCDPISEHNRLYWYRQTLGQGPEFLTYFQNEAQLEKSRLLSDRFSAERPKGSFSTLEIQRTEQGDSAMYLCASSSLAVNEQFFGPGTRLTVL.

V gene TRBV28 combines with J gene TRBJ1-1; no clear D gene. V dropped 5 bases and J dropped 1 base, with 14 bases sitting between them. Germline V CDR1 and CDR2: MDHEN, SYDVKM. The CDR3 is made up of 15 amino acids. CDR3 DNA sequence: TGTGCCAGCAGTCTCTATCAGGCCTCGAACACTGAAGCTTTCTTT. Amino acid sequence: CASSLYQASNTEAFF.

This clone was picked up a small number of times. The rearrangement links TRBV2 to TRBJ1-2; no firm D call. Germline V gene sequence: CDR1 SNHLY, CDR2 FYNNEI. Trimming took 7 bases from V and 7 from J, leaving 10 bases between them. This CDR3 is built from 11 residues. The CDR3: CASIRLIGYTF. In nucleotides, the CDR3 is TGTGCCAGCATCCGACTCATTGGCTACACCTTC.

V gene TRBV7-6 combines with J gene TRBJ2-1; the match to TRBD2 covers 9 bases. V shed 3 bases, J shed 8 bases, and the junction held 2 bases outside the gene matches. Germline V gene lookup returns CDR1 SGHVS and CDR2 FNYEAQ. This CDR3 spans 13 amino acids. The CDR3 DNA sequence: TGTGCCAGCAGCTTCGGGACTAGCTATGAGCAGTTCTTC. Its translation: CASSFGTSYEQFF.

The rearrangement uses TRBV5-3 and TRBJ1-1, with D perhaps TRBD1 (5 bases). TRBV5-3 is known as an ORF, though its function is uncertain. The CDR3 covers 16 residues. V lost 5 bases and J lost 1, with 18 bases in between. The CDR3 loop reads CARSPRWGVPNTEAFF. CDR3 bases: TGTGCCAGAAGTCCGAGGTGGGGGGTCCCGAACACTGAAGCTTTCTTT.

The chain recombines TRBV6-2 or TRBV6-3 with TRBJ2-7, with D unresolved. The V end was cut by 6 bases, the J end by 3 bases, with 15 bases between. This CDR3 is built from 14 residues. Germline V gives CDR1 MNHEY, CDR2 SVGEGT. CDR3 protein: CASSRLPQHYEQYF. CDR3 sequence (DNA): TGTGCCAGCAGCAGACTCCCCCAGCACTACGAGCAGTACTTC.

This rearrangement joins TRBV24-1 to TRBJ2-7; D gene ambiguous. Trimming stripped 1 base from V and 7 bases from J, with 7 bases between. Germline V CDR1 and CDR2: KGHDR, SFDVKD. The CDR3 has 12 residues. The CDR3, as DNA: TGTGCCACCAGTGATTTATCCGCGGAGCAGTACTTC. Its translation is CATSDLSAEQYF.

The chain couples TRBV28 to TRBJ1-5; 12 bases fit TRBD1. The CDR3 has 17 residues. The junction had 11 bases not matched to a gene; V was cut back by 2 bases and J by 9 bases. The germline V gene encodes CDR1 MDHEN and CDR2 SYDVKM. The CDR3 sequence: CASSLLIGTGGRGPQHF. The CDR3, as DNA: TGTGCCAGCAGTTTACTAATTGGGACAGGGGGCCGGGGGCCCCAGCATTTT. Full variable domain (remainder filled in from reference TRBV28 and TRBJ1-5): DVKVTQSSRYLVKRTGEKVFLECVQDMDHENMFWYRQDPGLGLRLIYFSYDVKMKEKGDIPEGYSVSREKKERFSLILESASTNQTSMYLCASSLLIGTGGRGPQHFGDGTRLSIL.

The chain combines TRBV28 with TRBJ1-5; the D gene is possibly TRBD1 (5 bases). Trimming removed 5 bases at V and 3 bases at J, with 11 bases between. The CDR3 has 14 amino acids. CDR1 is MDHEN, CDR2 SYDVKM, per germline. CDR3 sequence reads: CASSPKGFNQPQHF. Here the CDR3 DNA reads TGTGCCAGCAGTCCTAAGGGGTTCAATCAGCCCCAGCATTTT.

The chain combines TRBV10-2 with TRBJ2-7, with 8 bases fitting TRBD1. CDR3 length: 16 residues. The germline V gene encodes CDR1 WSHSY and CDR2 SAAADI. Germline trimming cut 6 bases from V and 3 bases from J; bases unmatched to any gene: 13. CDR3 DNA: TGCGCCAGCAGGTCCTCCGGGACAGGAAAAATCTACGAGCAGTACTTC. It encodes CASRSSGTGKIYEQYF.

The CDR3 loop reads CASTNGGGQETQYF. CDR3 in DNA: TGTGCCAGCACCAATGGGGGGGGACAAGAGACCCAGTACTTC. The V gene is TRBV5-4, the J gene TRBJ2-5, with 7 bases that match TRBD2. Per the germline V gene, CDR1 is SGHNT and CDR2 is YYREEE (reference sequence). The CDR3 contains 14 residues. Trimming took 6 bases from V and 2 from J; bases not matched to a gene: 7.

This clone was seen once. CDR3 loop: CASSQHRGQNNEQFF. CDR3 bases: TGCGCCAGCAGTCAACACAGGGGGCAGAACAATGAGCAGTTCTTC. The chain combines TRBV23-1 with TRBJ2-1; 9 bases align to TRBD1. TRBV23-1 is treated as an ORF (open reading frame) with a function not yet certain. With V trimmed by 2 bases and J by 5 bases, 4 bases remained unmatched. This CDR3 comprises 15 residues.

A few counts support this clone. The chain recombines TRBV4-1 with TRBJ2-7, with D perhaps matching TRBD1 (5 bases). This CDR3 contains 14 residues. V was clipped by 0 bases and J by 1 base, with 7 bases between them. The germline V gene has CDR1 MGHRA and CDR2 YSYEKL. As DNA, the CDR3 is TGCGCCAGCAGCCAAGATACAGGTTCCTACGAGCAGTACTTC. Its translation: CASSQDTGSYEQYF.